This T cell receptor beta chain is from a study of blood T cell repertoires in COVID-19. Study context: The cDNA or gDNA used as material had been derived from T cells, B-cell-depleted T cells, or PBMCs.

Here immunoSEQ multiplex PCR was the method, and the copy in TCRdb shows in-frame clones only, minus some. Of about 170,000 clones in the sample, around 87% were seen once. The germline V gene has CDR1 LNHDA and CDR2 SQIVND (reference sequence). V was clipped by 8 bases and J by 3 bases, with 7 bases between them. This CDR3 comprises 12 residues. The clonotype comes from a man between 18 and 29 years old with active or convalescent COVID-19. Sample: peripheral blood. J is TRBJ2-2 and V is TRBV19; D ambiguous. The CDR3 bases are TGTGCCAGTGTCACTTACACCGGGGAGCTGTTTTTT. This translates into CASVTYTGELFF.